The rows below give T cell receptor beta chains drawn from one sample of a study of identical twins. TCRdb ran MiXCR on the 5' RACE reads and lists one entry per CDR3 protein. This sample has 600,000 to 700,000 distinct CDR3 sequences; 21% occur once, and the top ten carry 4.3%. The data also belong to a second study, concerning T cells expressing NK-cell markers.

Source material: PBMCs. The receptors stem from a woman between 18 and 30 years old in good health. Each CDR3 is given with its conserved first and last residue. A D gene is named only where the DNA matches it firmly. A row's size may be missing; if present it is once, few, many or a size class.

cdr3_aa | cdr3_nt | j_call | cdr3_length | v_call | clone_size | d_call
CSAALAGPPPDTQYF | TGCAGTGCTGCACTAGCGGGGCCCCCCCCAGATACGCAGTATTTT | TRBJ2-3 | 15 | TRBV20-1 | few | TRBD2
CSARKAGGLWNEQFF | TGCAGTGCTAGAAAAGCGGGGGGGCTTTGGAATGAGCAGTTCTTC | TRBJ2-1 | 15 | TRBV20-1 | few | TRBD2
CAISDPGLAVNEQFF | TGTGCCATCAGTGACCCGGGACTAGCGGTAAATGAGCAGTTCTTC | TRBJ2-1 | 15 | TRBV10-3 | few | TRBD2
CATPLYLLEGLAYIQYF | TGTGCCACCCCACTCTACCTCCTCGAGGGCCTCGCCTACATTCAGTACTTC | TRBJ2-4 | 17 | TRBV21-1 | few | .
CASSQDLRNEQFF | TGTGCCAGCAGCCAAGATCTCCGGAATGAGCAGTTCTTC | TRBJ2-1 | 13 | TRBV14 | few | .
CASSQSEAFF | TGTGCCAGCAGCCAGTCTGAAGCTTTCTTT | TRBJ1-1 | 10 | TRBV12-3/TRBV12-4 | . | .
CASSPRGLAAQETQYF | TGTGCCAGCAGCCCTAGGGGACTAGCGGCTCAAGAGACCCAGTACTTC | TRBJ2-5 | 16 | TRBV11-2 | . | TRBD2
CASSPMPNPGLNTGELFF | TGTGCCAGCAGCCCGATGCCTAATCCGGGACTAAACACCGGGGAGCTGTTTTTT | TRBJ2-2 | 18 | TRBV11-1 | . | TRBD2
CASSYGRTPGTDTQYF | TGTGCCAGCAGTTATGGAAGGACACCCGGGACAGATACGCAGTATTTT | TRBJ2-3 | 16 | TRBV6-5 | . | .
CASRWDSYGYTF | TGTGCCAGCAGGTGGGACAGTTATGGCTACACCTTC | TRBJ1-2 | 12 | TRBV5-4 | . | TRBD1